Listed here are 28 T cell receptor beta chains from one sample, sequenced in a study of post-analysis software for immune sequencing data. Whole-study findings and limits: Comparison of patients with controls showed roughly five TRBV segments more frequent in patients, TRBV5-6, TRBV5-1 and TRBV20-1 among them.

These TCRs' antigens remain unknown. Built from TCR beta cDNA, the libraries had unique molecular identifiers in them. Using its own MiXCR run on the PCR reads, TCRdb lists one record per CDR3 protein. Of hundreds of thousands of distinct CDR3 sequences in the sample, roughly 45% were seen once. Material for sequencing was blood. The receptors shown here come from a girl aged 5-17 years with multiple sclerosis.

This sequence joins TRBV7-2 and TRBJ2-5; D remains ambiguous. The J call may be mistaken, given a closer DNA end match to TRBJ2-7. The CDR3 spans 13 residues. In germline, CDR1 is SGHTA, CDR2 FQGNSA. CDR3 in DNA: TGTGCCAGCAGCTCCGACCCAAACTACGAGCAGTACTTC. It is translated as CASSSDPNYEQYF.

This clonotype has only one observation. The junction shows a germline mismatch at one end, possibly a read error. This chain joins TRBV7-8 and TRBJ2-1; TRBD1 matches 11 bases. Germline-derived CDR1 and CDR2 are SGHVS and FQNEAQ. This CDR3 spans 15 amino acids. The CDR3 sequence is CASRAGTGGNNGQFF. The CDR3 DNA reads TGTGCCAGCCGAGCTGGGACAGGGGGTAACAATGGGCAGTTCTTC.

Only one count was recorded for this clonotype. CDR3 region: CASSELAGVSYNEQFF. The CDR3 DNA reads TGTGCCAGCAGTGAACTAGCGGGAGTCTCCTACAATGAGCAGTTCTTC. V usage is TRBV6-4 and J usage is TRBJ2-1; TRBD2 matches 11 bases. Germline lookup yields CDR1 MRHNA and CDR2 SNTAGT. The V and J ends lost 3 bases and 0 bases, in that order; junction bases with no gene match: 1. CDR3 length equals 16 residues.

V is TRBV18 and J is TRBJ2-7, with a possible D match to TRBD1 (5 bases). The germline V and J ends were trimmed by 2 bases and 4 bases, with 9 bases remaining between them. The CDR3 consists of 13 residues. Germline CDR1 and CDR2: KGHSH and LQKENI. CDR3 in DNA: TGTGCCAGCTCACCAAGCACAGGATACGAGCAGTACTTC. It yields the protein CASSPSTGYEQYF.

This clonotype was recorded a few times. The chain couples TRBV15 to TRBJ2-1; 9 positions match TRBD2. V dropped 0 bases and J dropped 5; count of bases not matched to a gene: 17. The CDR3 length is 20 residues. Germline assignment: CDR1 LNHNV and CDR2 YYDKDF (reference sequence). This CDR3 reads CATSRDLGGRASLRDNEQFF. The CDR3 nucleotides read TGTGCCACCAGCAGAGATTTGGGCGGGAGGGCCTCCCTACGGGACAATGAGCAGTTCTTC.

This chain joins TRBV7-9 and TRBJ1-1, with D perhaps TRBD1 (6 bases). The CDR3 contains 14 residues. Germline V gene lookup returns CDR1 SEHNR and CDR2 FQNEAQ (reference sequence). Deletions cut 4 bases from V and 5 bases from J, with 14 bases between. This chain's CDR3 is CASSSNPGETEAFF. CDR3 in DNA: TGTGCCAGCAGCTCGAACCCAGGGGAAACTGAAGCTTTCTTT.

The chain carries TRBV11-2 and TRBJ2-7; 15 nucleotides line up with TRBD2. This CDR3 has 18 residues. V shed 2 bases, J shed 2 bases, and the junction held 7 bases outside the gene matches. CDR1 is SGHAT, CDR2 FQNNGV, per germline. The CDR3 sequence: CASSLWTSGRVQTYEQYF. CDR3 nucleotides: TGTGCCAGCAGCTTATGGACTAGCGGGAGGGTCCAAACCTACGAGCAGTACTTC.

The CDR3 nucleotides read TGCAGTGCTAGAGACCTAAGACAGGGGATCGGTGAGCAGTTCTTC. This encodes CSARDLRQGIGEQFF. This sequence joins TRBV20-1 and TRBJ2-1; TRBD1 agrees at 8 bases. The V gene's germline CDR1 is DFQATT and CDR2 SNEGSKA (reference sequence). With V trimmed by 0 bases and J by 9 bases, 10 bases remained unmatched. This CDR3 is 15 amino acids long.

The rearrangement uses TRBV7-9 and TRBJ1-2, with TRBD1 matching 8 bases. V dropped 2 bases and J dropped 7; count of bases not matched to a gene: 9. This CDR3 spans 15 amino acids. Germline loops: CDR1 SEHNR, CDR2 FQNEAQ (reference sequence). This CDR3 is CASSLSTTGVFGYTF. For the CDR3, the DNA is TGTGCCAGCAGCTTATCAACGACAGGGGTTTTTGGCTACACCTTC.

This chain links TRBV29-1 with TRBJ2-1; 10 bases are a match to TRBD1. V shed 1 base, J shed 12 bases, and the junction held 9 bases outside the gene matches. Germline V gene lookup returns CDR1 SQVTM and CDR2 ANQGSEA. CDR3 size: 14 residues. The CDR3, as DNA: TGCAGCGTTGAAGGGACAGGGGGTCCTGTTGGGCAGTTCTTC. As protein: CSVEGTGGPVGQFF.

This clonotype was observed a few times. The chain uses TRBV10-3 and TRBJ2-5, with TRBD2 matching 9 bases. V gave up 2 bases and J gave up 5 bases; unmatched junction bases: 12. Germline CDR1 ENHRY, CDR2 SYGVKD. The CDR3 runs to 17 residues. The CDR3 region is CAISEEALAGVGETQYF. The CDR3 DNA follows: TGTGCCATCAGTGAGGAGGCCTTAGCGGGAGTGGGGGAGACCCAGTACTTC.

The gene calls are TRBV4-1 and TRBJ1-5, with D unclear. This CDR3 contains 18 residues. The V end lost 0 bases, the J end lost 2 bases, and 17 bases lay between the germline ends. Germline CDR1 MGHRA, CDR2 YSYEKL. For the CDR3, the DNA is TGCGCCAGCAGCCAAGATTCGAAGGGAATCTTCGGCAATCAGCCCCAGCATTTT. Residues: CASSQDSKGIFGNQPQHF.

This CDR3 is CSARDIQGVRVVDNEQFF. As DNA, the CDR3 is TGCAGTGCTAGAGATATACAGGGGGTGCGAGTAGTCGACAATGAGCAGTTCTTC. This rearrangement joins TRBV20-1 to TRBJ2-1, with TRBD1 identical over 8 bases. V lost 0 bases to trimming and J lost 5 bases; unmatched junction nucleotides: 15. The germline V gene encodes CDR1 DFQATT and CDR2 SNEGSKA (reference sequence). CDR3 length equals 18 residues.

This sequence joins TRBV12-3 or TRBV12-4 and TRBJ2-7; 9 bases line up with TRBD1. J lost 3 bases, V lost 5 bases, and 5 bases had no gene match. CDR3 length: 14 residues. As DNA, the CDR3 is TGTGCCAGCAGTACCGGGACAGGGATCTACGAGCAGTACTTC. It specifies CASSTGTGIYEQYF.

The rearrangement joins TRBV7-3 to TRBJ1-1; the D is unclear. Trimming shortened V by 5 bases and J by 0 bases, and 22 bases separated the two germline ends. CDR1 and CDR2 from the germline V gene are SGHTA and FQGTGA. The length of the CDR3 is 18 residues. The CDR3 sequence is CASSPIWDGGQMNTEAFF. CDR3 sequence (DNA): TGTGCCAGCAGCCCAATATGGGATGGAGGGCAGATGAACACTGAAGCTTTCTTT.

The sample holds one count of this clonotype. A read error may be the cause here, since a much bigger clone is one base away. The chain combines TRBV5-1 with TRBJ2-3, with no clear D. The CDR3 consists of 13 residues. Germline lookup yields CDR1 SGHRS and CDR2 YFSETQ. The DNA of the CDR3 is TGCGCCGGCAGCTTGGAGATTTTGGATACGCAGTATTTT. It specifies CAGSLEILDTQYF.

The V call is TRBV5-6, the J call TRBJ2-7, with a weak D call TRBD2 (7 bases). Germline CDR1 is SGHDT and CDR2 is YYEEEE. This CDR3 spans 15 amino acids. Between the trimmed V and J ends, which lost 2 bases and 3 bases, there was a span of 15 bases. The CDR3 DNA is TGTGCCAGCAGCTTCGGAACAGGGAGGGGCTACGAGCAGTACTTC. This gives the protein CASSFGTGRGYEQYF.

This clonotype was observed a handful of times. V gene TRBV6-5 combines with J gene TRBJ2-3; D perhaps matches TRBD2 (8 bases). The germline V and J ends were trimmed by 5 bases and 4 bases, with 16 bases remaining between them. In germline, CDR1 is MNHEY, CDR2 SVGAGI. This CDR3 is 15 amino acids long. The CDR3 coding sequence is TGTGCCAGCAGTCGGGAGGGGGCGTTGGCAGATACGCAGTATTTT. Its translation is CASSREGALADTQYF.

This clonotype has only a few counts. V is TRBV5-1 and J is TRBJ2-7; 7 bases fit TRBD1. The J segment lost 3 bases and the V segment lost 0 bases, leaving 6 bases of the junction unmatched. Germline V gene lookup returns CDR1 SGHRS and CDR2 YFSETQ. The CDR3 contains 15 residues. CDR3 bases: TGCGCCAGCAGCTTGGGACAGGGATTTATCTACGAGCAGTACTTC. This sequence encodes CASSLGQGFIYEQYF.

Worth noting for this clonotype: With a much larger clone just one base away, this may be a read error. The genes are TRBV29-1 and TRBJ2-7; 11 positions agree with TRBD1. V gave up 7 bases and J gave up 7 bases; unmatched junction bases: 12. Germline CDR1 is SQVTM and CDR2 is ANQGSEA. CDR3 length: 14 amino acids. CDR3 in amino acids: CSGEGQGVVNEQYF. CDR3 bases: TGCAGCGGCGAGGGACAGGGGGTGGTCAATGAGCAGTACTTC.

There are a few counts of this clonotype. The J gene is TRBJ2-1, the V gene TRBV5-1, with TRBD1 as a possible D gene (6 bases). Germline V CDR1 and CDR2: SGHRS, YFSETQ. The CDR3 length is 13 residues. Trimming left V 4 bases short and J 8 bases short, with 13 bases between. CDR3 in amino acids: CASSPRDIYEQFF. CDR3 DNA sequence: TGCGCCAGCAGCCCTCGGGACATCTATGAGCAGTTCTTC.

This chain links TRBV29-1 with TRBJ1-1; D might be TRBD1 (6 bases). CDR1 is SQVTM, CDR2 ANQGSEA, per germline. Deletions cut 8 bases from V and 1 base from J, with 17 bases between. The CDR3 covers 14 residues. The CDR3 loop reads CSIRGGGRNTEAFF. CDR3 nucleotide sequence: TGCAGCATCCGAGGGGGTGGGAGGAACACTGAAGCTTTCTTT.

The gene calls are TRBV5-1 and TRBJ1-2, with D possibly being TRBD1 (5 bases). V lost 4 bases and J 8 bases, leaving 18 bases between the germline ends. There are 14 residues in the CDR3. Germline V gene sequence: CDR1 SGHRS, CDR2 YFSETQ. CDR3 sequence: CASSVEQGDGGYTF. The CDR3 DNA is TGCGCCAGCAGCGTGGAGCAGGGAGATGGGGGCTACACCTTC.

As regards this clonotype: Relative to the germline gene, one junction end is altered; a read error may explain this. The V and J genes are TRBV18 and TRBJ2-5; D may be TRBD2 (5 bases). CDR3 length: 16 residues. CDR1 is KGHSH, CDR2 LQKENI, per germline. CDR3 sequence (DNA): TGTGCCAGCTCGCCACCGGCTAGCTCTTACCAAGAGACCCAGTACTTC. Protein product: CASSPPASSYQETQYF.

Only a few counts were recorded for this clonotype. The chain is built from TRBV27 and TRBJ2-3; no clear D gene. The CDR3 has 16 amino acids. V shed 1 base and J shed 2 bases, with 13 bases lying between them. Germline CDR1 and CDR2: MNHEY and SMNVEV (reference sequence). CDR3 sequence: CASSLLPALLTDTQYF. CDR3 sequence (DNA): TGTGCCAGCAGTTTATTGCCAGCATTACTCACAGATACGCAGTATTTT.

This chain links TRBV30 with TRBJ2-7; tentatively, D is TRBD2 (6 bases). V lost 4 bases, J lost 0 bases, and 13 bases lay in between. Per germline, CDR1 GTSNPN and CDR2 SVGIG (reference sequence). The CDR3 runs to 14 residues. This CDR3 is CAWNIGGDSYEQYF. The DNA for the CDR3 is TGTGCCTGGAATATCGGAGGGGACTCCTACGAGCAGTACTTC.

The chain combines TRBV30 with TRBJ1-2; D gene unclear. V dropped 2 bases and J dropped 2 bases, with 9 bases sitting between them. This CDR3 has 13 amino acids. The V gene's germline CDR1 is GTSNPN and CDR2 SVGIG (reference sequence). CDR3 DNA: TGTGCCTGGAGTCTTGGACTGAACTATGGCTACACCTTC. Encoded protein: CAWSLGLNYGYTF.

This chain links TRBV6-5 with TRBJ2-4; the D gene is possibly TRBD2 (6 bases). Between the trimmed V and J ends, which lost 6 bases and 13 bases, there was a span of 19 bases. This CDR3 contains 13 residues. CDR1 and CDR2 from the germline V gene are MNHEY and SVGAGI. CDR3 sequence reads: CASSLGRPGEQYF. In nucleotides, the CDR3 is TGTGCCAGCAGCCTGGGACGGCCGGGGGAGCAGTACTTC.